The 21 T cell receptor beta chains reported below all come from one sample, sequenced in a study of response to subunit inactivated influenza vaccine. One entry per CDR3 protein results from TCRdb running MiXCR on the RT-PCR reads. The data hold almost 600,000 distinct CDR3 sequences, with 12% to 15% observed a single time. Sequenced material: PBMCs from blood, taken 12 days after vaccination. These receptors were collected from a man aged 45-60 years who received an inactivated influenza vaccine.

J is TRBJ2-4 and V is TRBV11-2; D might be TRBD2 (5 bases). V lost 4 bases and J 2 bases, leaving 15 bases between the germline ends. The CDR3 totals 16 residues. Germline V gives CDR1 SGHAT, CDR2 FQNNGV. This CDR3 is CASSSGLRVTKNIQYF. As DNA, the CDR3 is TGTGCCAGCAGCTCCGGACTCCGGGTAACCAAAAACATTCAGTACTTC.

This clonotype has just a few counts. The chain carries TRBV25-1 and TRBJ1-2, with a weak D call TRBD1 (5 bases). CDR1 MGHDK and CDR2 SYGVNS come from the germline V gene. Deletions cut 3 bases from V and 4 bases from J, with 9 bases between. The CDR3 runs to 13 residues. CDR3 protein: CASSEEGAYGYTF. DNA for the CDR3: TGTGCCAGCAGTGAGGAAGGGGCCTATGGCTACACCTTC.

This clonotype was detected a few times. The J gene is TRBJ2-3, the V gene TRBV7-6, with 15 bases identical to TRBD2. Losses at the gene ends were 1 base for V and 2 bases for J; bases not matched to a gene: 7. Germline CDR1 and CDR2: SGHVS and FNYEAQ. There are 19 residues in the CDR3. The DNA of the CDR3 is TGTGCCAGCAGCTTAGATGGACTAGCGGGGGGGCCGGTCACAGATACGCAGTATTTT. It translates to CASSLDGLAGGPVTDTQYF.

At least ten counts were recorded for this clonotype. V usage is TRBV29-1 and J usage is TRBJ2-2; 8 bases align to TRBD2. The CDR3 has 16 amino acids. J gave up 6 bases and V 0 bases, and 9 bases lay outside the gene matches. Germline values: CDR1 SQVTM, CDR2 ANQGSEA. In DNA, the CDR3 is TGCAGCGTTGAAGATCATACCGGGAGGGCCGCCGGGGAGCTGTTTTTT. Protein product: CSVEDHTGRAAGELFF.

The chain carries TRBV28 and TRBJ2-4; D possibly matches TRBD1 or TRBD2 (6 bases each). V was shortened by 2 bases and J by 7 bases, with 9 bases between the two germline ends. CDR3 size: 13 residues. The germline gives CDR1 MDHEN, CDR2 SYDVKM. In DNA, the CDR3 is TGTGCCAGCAGTTTACCGGGGGCTAACATTCAGTACTTC. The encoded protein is CASSLPGANIQYF.

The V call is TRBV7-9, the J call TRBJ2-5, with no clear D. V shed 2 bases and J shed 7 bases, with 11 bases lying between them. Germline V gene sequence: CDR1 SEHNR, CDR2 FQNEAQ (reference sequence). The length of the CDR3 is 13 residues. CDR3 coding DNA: TGTGCCAGCAGCTTAAGTGCCCCGGGGACCCAGTACTTC. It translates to CASSLSAPGTQYF.

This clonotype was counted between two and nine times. CDR3 nucleotide sequence: TGCGCCAGCAGCTTGCATGGAGGGAACTACGAGCAGTACTTC. Translated: CASSLHGGNYEQYF. The rearrangement joins TRBV5-1 to TRBJ2-7; the D gene is possibly TRBD2 (6 bases). The V end was cut by 1 base, the J end by 3 bases, with 11 bases between. Germline CDR1 and CDR2: SGHRS and YFSETQ. The CDR3 contains 14 residues.

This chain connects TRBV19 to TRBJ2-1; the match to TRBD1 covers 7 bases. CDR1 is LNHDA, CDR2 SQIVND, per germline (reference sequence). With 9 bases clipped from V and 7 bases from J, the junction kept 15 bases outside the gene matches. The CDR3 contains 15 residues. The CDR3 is CASSYRDSRWNEQFF. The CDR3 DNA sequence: TGTGCCAGCTCATATCGGGACAGCCGATGGAATGAGCAGTTCTTC.

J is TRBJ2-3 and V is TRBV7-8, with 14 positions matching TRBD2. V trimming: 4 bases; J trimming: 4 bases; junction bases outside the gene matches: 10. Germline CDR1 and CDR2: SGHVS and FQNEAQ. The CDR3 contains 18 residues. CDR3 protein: CASSSSFTGLAGADTQYF. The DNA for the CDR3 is TGTGCCAGCAGCTCAAGCTTTACGGGACTAGCGGGGGCAGATACGCAGTATTTT.

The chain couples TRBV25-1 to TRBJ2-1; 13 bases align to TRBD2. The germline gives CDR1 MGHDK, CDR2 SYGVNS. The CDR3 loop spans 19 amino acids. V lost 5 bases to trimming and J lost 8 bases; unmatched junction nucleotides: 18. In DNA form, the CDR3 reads TGTGCCAGCAGTCCCCCCGGGACTAGCGGGGAGCCAAGTTCACATGAGCAGTTCTTC. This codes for CASSPPGTSGEPSSHEQFF.

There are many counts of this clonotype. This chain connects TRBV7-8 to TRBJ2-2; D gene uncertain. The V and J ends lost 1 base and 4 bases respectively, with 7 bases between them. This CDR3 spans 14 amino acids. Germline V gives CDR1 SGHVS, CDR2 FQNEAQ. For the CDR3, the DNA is TGTGCCAGCAGCTTAGAAGGCGCCACCGGGGAGCTGTTTTTT. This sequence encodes CASSLEGATGELFF.

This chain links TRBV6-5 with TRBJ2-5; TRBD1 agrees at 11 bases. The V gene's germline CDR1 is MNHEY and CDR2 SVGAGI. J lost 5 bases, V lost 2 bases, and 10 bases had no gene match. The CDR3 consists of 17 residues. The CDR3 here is CASSYGTGGLVRETQYF. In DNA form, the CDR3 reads TGTGCCAGCAGTTACGGGACAGGGGGATTAGTTCGGGAGACCCAGTACTTC.

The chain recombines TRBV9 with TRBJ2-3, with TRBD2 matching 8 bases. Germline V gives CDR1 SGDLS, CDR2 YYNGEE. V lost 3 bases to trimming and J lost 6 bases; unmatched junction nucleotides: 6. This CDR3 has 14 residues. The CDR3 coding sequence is TGTGCCAGCAGCGGACGGACTAGCCTGGATACGCAGTATTTT. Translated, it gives CASSGRTSLDTQYF.

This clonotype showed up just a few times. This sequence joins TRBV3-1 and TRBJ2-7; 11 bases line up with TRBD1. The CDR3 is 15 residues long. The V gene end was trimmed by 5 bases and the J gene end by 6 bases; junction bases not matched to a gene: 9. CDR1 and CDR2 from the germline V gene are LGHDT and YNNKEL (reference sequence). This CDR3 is CASSETGTGGFEQYF. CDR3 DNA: TGTGCCAGCAGCGAAACCGGGACAGGGGGTTTCGAGCAGTACTTC.

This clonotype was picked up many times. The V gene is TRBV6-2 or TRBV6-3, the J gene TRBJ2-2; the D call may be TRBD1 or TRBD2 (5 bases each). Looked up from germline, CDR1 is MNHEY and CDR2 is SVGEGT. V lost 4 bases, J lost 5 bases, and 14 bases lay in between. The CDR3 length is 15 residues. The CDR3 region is CASSLQERGTGELFF. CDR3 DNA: TGTGCCAGCAGTTTACAAGAGAGGGGTACCGGGGAGCTGTTTTTT.

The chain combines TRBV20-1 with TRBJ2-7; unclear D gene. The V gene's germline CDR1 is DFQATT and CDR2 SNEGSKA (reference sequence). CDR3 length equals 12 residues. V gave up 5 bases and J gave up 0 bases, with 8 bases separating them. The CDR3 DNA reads TGCAGTGCTCCCAGAAGCTCCTACGAGCAGTACTTC. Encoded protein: CSAPRSSYEQYF.

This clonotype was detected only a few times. The CDR3 loop reads CASSHRLGRGGSHAFF. Here the CDR3 DNA reads TGTGCCAGCAGCCATCGCCTAGGGCGGGGGGGCTCACATGCGTTCTTC. This rearrangement joins TRBV3-1 to TRBJ2-1; 9 bases match TRBD2. V lost 3 bases, J lost 15 bases, and 18 bases stayed unmatched. Germline CDR1 LGHDT, CDR2 YNNKEL (reference sequence). The CDR3 loop spans 16 amino acids.

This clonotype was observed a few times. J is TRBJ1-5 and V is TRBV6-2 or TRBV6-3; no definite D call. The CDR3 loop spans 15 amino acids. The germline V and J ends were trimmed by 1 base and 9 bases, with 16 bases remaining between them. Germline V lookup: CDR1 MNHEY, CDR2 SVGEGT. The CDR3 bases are TGTGCCAGCAGTTACTTCGGTTCCCTCTTGGGGCCCCAGCATTTT. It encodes CASSYFGSLLGPQHF.

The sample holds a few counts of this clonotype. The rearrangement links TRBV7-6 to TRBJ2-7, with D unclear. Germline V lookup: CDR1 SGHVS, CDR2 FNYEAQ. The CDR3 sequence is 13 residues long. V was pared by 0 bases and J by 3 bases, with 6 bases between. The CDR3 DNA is TGTGCCAGCAGCTTAGCGGTCAACTACGAGCAGTACTTC. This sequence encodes CASSLAVNYEQYF.

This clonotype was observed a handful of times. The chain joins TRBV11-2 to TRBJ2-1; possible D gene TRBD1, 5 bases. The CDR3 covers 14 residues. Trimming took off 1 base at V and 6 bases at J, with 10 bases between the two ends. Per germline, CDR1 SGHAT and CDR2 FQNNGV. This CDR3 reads CASSLAGSRNEQFF. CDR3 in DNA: TGTGCCAGCAGCTTAGCAGGGTCGCGCAATGAGCAGTTCTTC. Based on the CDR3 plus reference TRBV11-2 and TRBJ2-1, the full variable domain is EAGVAQSPRYKIIEKRQSVAFWCNPISGHATLYWYQQILGQGPKLLIQFQNNGVVDDSQLPKDRFSAERLKGVDSTLKIQPAKLEDSAVYLCASSLAGSRNEQFFGPGTRLTVL.

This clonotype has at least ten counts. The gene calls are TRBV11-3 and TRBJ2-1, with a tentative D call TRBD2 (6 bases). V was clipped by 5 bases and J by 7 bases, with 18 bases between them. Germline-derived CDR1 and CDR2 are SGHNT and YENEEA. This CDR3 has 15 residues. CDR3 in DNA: TGTGCCAGCAGCCCGGCGGGCGGGAATTGGAATGAGCAGTTCTTC. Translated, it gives CASSPAGGNWNEQFF.